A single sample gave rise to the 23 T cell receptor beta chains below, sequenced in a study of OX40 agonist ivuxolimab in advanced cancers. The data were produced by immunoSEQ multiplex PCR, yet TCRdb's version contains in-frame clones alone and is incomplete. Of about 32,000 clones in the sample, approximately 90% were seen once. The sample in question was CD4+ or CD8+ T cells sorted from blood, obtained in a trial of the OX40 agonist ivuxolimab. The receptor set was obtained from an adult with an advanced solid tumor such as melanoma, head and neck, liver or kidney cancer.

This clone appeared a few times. The CDR3 region has the DNA TGTGCCAGCAGCTCCGGGACTCCCAATGAGCAGTTCTTC. It translates to CASSSGTPNEQFF. The V and J genes are TRBV7-9 and TRBJ2-1; tentatively, D is TRBD2 (6 bases). Germline V lookup: CDR1 SEHNR, CDR2 FQNEAQ (reference sequence). V was pared by 4 bases and J by 6 bases, with 10 bases between. This CDR3 has 13 amino acids.

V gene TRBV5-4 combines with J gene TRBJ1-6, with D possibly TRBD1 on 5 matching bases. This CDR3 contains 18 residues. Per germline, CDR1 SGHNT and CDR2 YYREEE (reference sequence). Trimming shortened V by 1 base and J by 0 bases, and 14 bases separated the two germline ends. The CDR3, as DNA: TGTGCCAGCAGCTTGACCGACAGTACGGCCTCCTATAATTCACCCCTCCACTTT. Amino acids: CASSLTDSTASYNSPLHF.

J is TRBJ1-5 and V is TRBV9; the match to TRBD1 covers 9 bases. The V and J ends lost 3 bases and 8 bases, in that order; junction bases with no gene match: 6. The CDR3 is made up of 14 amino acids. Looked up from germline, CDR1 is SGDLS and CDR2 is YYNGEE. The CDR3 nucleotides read TGTGCCAGCAGCGCGACAGGGGGTGACAAGCCCCAGCATTTT. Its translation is CASSATGGDKPQHF.

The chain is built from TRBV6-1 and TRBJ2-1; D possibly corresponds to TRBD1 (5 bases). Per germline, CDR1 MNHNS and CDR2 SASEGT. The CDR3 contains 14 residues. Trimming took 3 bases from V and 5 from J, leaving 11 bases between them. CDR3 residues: CASSEQGPHNEQFF. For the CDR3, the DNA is TGTGCCAGCAGTGAGCAGGGTCCGCACAATGAGCAGTTCTTC.

This chain's CDR3 is CASSPSDRNYGYTF. CDR3 DNA sequence: TGCGCCAGCAGCCCAAGCGACAGAAACTATGGCTACACCTTC. The V gene is TRBV4-1, the J gene TRBJ1-2; the D gene is possibly TRBD1 (5 bases). Germline assignment: CDR1 MGHRA and CDR2 YSYEKL. Between the trimmed V and J ends, which lost 4 bases and 2 bases, there was a span of 11 bases. The CDR3 extends over 14 amino acids.

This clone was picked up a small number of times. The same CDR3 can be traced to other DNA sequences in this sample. The DNA of the CDR3 is TGTGCCAGCAGCTTGGCCGGGGACAGGGCCTATGGCTACACCTTC. Translating gives CASSLAGDRAYGYTF. The chain links TRBV5-6 to TRBJ1-2, with 9 bases that match TRBD1. V trimming: 0 bases; J trimming: 4 bases; junction bases outside the gene matches: 4. CDR1 is SGHDT, CDR2 YYEEEE, per germline. This CDR3 contains 15 residues.

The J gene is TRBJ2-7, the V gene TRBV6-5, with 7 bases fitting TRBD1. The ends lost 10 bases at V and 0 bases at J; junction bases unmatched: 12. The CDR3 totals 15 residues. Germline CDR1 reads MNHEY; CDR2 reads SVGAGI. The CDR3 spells CANAPRQGSSYEQYF. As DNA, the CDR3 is TGTGCCAACGCCCCAAGACAGGGCAGCTCCTACGAGCAGTACTTC.

The CDR3 protein is CASGEGLSGANVLTF. The CDR3 DNA reads as TGTGCCAGCGGGGAGGGGTTATCTGGGGCCAACGTCCTGACTTTC. The chain joins TRBV9 to TRBJ2-6; 7 bases agree with TRBD2. Germline V gives CDR1 SGDLS, CDR2 YYNGEE. The CDR3 runs to 15 residues. J gave up 1 base and V 7 bases, and 5 bases lay outside the gene matches.

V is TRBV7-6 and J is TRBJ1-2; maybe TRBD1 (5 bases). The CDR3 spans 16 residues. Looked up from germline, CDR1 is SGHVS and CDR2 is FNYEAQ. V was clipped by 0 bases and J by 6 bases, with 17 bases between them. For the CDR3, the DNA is TGTGCCAGCAGCTTAGCGGTCTGGTCTGGGGACGATGGCTACACCTTC. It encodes CASSLAVWSGDDGYTF.

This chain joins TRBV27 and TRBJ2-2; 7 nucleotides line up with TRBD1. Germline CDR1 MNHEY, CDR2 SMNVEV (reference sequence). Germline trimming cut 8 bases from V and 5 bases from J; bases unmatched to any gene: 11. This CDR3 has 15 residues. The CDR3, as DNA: TGTGCCAGCTCCTATACAGGGGAGACGACCGGGGAGCTGTTTTTT. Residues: CASSYTGETTGELFF.

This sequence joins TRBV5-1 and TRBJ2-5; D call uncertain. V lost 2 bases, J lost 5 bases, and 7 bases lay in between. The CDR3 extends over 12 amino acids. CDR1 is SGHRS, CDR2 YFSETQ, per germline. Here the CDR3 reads CASSFRAETQYF. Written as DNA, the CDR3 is TGCGCCAGCAGCTTTAGGGCGGAGACCCAGTACTTC.

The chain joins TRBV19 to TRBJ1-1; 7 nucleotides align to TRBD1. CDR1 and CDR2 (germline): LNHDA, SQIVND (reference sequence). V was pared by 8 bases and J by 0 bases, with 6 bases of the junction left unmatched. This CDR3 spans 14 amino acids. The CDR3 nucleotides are TGTGCCAGTGGCATAACAGGGGTGAACACTGAAGCTTTCTTT. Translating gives CASGITGVNTEAFF. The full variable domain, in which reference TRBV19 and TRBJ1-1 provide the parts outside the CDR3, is DGGITQSPKYLFRKEGQNVTLSCEQNLNHDAMYWYRQDPGQGLRLIYYSQIVNDFQKGDIAEGYSVSREKKESFPLTVTSAQKNPTAFYLCASGITGVNTEAFFGQGTRLTVV.

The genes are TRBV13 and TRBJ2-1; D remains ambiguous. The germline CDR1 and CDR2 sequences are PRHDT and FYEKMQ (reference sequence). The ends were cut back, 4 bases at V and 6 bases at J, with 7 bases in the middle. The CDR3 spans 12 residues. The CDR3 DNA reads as TGTGCCAGCAGCTCCTCCAGCAATGAGCAGTTCTTC. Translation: CASSSSSNEQFF.

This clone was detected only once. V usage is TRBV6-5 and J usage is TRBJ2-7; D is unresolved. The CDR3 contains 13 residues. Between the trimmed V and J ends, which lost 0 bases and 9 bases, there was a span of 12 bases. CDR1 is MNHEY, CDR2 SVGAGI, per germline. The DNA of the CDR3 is TGTGCCAGCAGTTACTCGAATTGGGTACCGCAGTACTTC. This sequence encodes CASSYSNWVPQYF.

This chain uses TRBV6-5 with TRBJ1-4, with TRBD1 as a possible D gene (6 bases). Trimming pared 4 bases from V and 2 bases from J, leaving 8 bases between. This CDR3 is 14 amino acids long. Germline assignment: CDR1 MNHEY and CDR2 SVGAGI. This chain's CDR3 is CASSSGATNEKLFF. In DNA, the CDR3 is TGTGCCAGCAGTTCAGGGGCTACTAATGAAAAACTGTTTTTT.

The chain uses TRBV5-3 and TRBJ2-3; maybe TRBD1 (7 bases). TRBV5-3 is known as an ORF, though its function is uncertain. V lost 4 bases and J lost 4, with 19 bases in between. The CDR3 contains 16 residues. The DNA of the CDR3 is TGTGCCAGAAGCCCGCCCAGGGGGGTCCCGGCAGATACGCAGTATTTT. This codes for CARSPPRGVPADTQYF.

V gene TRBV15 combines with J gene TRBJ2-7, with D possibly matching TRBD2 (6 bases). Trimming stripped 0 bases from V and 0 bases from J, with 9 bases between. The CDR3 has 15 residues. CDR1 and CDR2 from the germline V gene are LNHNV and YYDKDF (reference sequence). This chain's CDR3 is CATSRERGSSYEQYV. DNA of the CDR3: TGTGCCACCAGCAGAGAGCGGGGATCCTCCTACGAGCAGTACGTC.

CDR3 nucleotides: TGTGCCAGCAGCCCCCCGGGGCCCGGGGAGCTGTTTTTT. Residues: CASSPPGPGELFF. The V call is TRBV7-9, the J call TRBJ2-2; D tentatively reads TRBD1 or TRBD2 (5 bases each). The CDR3 is 13 amino acids. The germline gives CDR1 SEHNR, CDR2 FQNEAQ (reference sequence). V shed 5 bases and J shed 6 bases, with 10 bases lying between them.

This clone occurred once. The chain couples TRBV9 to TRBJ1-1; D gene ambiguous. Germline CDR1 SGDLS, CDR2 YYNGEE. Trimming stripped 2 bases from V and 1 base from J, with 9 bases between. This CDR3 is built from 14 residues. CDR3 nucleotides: TGTGCCAGCAGCGTTTGGAACGGGAACACTGAAGCTTTCTTT. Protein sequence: CASSVWNGNTEAFF.

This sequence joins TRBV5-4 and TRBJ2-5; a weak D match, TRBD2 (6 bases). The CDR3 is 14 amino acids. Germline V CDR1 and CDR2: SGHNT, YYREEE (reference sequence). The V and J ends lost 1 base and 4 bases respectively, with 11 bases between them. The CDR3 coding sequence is TGTGCCAGCAGCTTGCCCGGGGGAGGAGAGACCCAGTACTTC. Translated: CASSLPGGGETQYF.

In DNA form, the CDR3 reads TGCGCCAGCAGCTTGGCAGCAGGGGTCACTGAAGCTTTCTTT. Protein sequence: CASSLAAGVTEAFF. The chain is built from TRBV5-1 and TRBJ1-1; perhaps TRBD1 as D (6 bases). Germline-derived CDR1 and CDR2 are SGHRS and YFSETQ. The CDR3 spans 14 residues. Trimming shortened V by 0 bases and J by 4 bases, and 10 bases separated the two germline ends.

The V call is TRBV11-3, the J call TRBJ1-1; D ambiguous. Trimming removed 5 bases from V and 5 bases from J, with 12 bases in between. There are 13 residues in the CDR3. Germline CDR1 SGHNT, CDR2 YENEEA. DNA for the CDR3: TGTGCCAGCAGCATTAGTCCCGTTACTGAAGCTTTCTTT. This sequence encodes CASSISPVTEAFF.

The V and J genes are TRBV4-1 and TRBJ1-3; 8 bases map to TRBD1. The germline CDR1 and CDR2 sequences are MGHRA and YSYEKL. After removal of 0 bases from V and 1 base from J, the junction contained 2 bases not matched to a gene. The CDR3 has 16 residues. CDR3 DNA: TGCGCCAGCAGCCAAGACCAGGGGGCTTCTGGAAACACCATATATTTT. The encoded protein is CASSQDQGASGNTIYF.